What follows are 27 T cell receptor beta chains derived from one specimen sequenced in a study of blood T cell repertoires in COVID-19. The assay was immunoSEQ multiplex PCR, and TCRdb's table has in-frame clones only and misses some. The sample consists of around 340,000 clones, almost 90% of them appearing once. Sequencing was carried out using PBMCs or T cells enriched from blood (not recorded which). Receptor source: a woman in her thirties who had been exposed to COVID-19.

The CDR3 region has the DNA TGTGCCAGCAGCCCTGGGTCGTGGACAGGCGACGACGAGCAGTACTTC. Its translation is CASSPGSWTGDDEQYF. V usage is TRBV3-1 (or the pseudogene TRBV3-2) and J usage is TRBJ2-7; TRBD1 matches 7 bases. V lost 4 bases to trimming and J lost 5 bases; unmatched junction nucleotides: 14. The V gene's germline CDR1 is LGHDT and CDR2 YNNKEL (reference sequence). The CDR3 contains 16 residues.

This rearrangement joins TRBV28 to TRBJ2-7; unclear D gene. This CDR3 comprises 11 residues. Germline values: CDR1 MDHEN, CDR2 SYDVKM. The germline V and J ends were trimmed by 3 bases and 7 bases, with 7 bases remaining between them. CDR3: CASSLLQEQYF. The DNA of the CDR3 is TGTGCCAGCAGTTTGTTACAGGAGCAGTACTTC.

In this sample, this clone turned up once. The chain couples TRBV11-2 to TRBJ2-5; the D is unclear. The germline V and J ends were trimmed by 0 bases and 7 bases, with 9 bases remaining between them. The CDR3 sequence is 13 residues long. CDR1 SGHAT and CDR2 FQNNGV come from the germline V gene. The CDR3 coding sequence is TGTGCCAGCAGCTTAGAACCCCCCGGGACCCAGTACTTC. Amino acid sequence: CASSLEPPGTQYF.

The CDR3 loop reads CASSSGNEGYEQYF. CDR3 in DNA: TGTGCCTCCTCCTCCGGGAACGAGGGCTACGAGCAGTACTTC. The V and J genes are TRBV7-9 and TRBJ2-7; D perhaps matches TRBD2 (5 bases). This CDR3 spans 14 amino acids. Trimming took off 11 bases at V and 3 bases at J, with 20 bases between the two ends. Germline lookup yields CDR1 SEHNR and CDR2 FQNEAQ (reference sequence).

The chain employs TRBV28 and TRBJ1-5; 11 bases are shared with TRBD1. With 6 bases clipped from V and 1 base from J, the junction kept 8 bases outside the gene matches. This CDR3 has 17 amino acids. The V gene's germline CDR1 is MDHEN and CDR2 SYDVKM. As DNA, the CDR3 is TGTGCCAGCAGGAGAGGACAGGGGGCTGGGAGCAATCAGCCCCAGCATTTT. Amino acids: CASRRGQGAGSNQPQHF.

This clone has just a few counts. The chain has TRBV28 and TRBJ1-5, with 8 bases identical to TRBD1. With V trimmed by 5 bases and J by 6 bases, 6 bases remained unmatched. From germline, CDR1 is MDHEN and CDR2 SYDVKM. This CDR3 spans 14 amino acids. The CDR3 spells CASSLTGVGQPQHF. CDR3 nucleotides: TGTGCCAGCAGTCTGACAGGGGTAGGTCAGCCCCAGCATTTT.

The rearrangement links TRBV9 to TRBJ2-5, with D perhaps TRBD1 (5 bases). V lost 4 bases, J lost 5 bases, and 18 bases lay in between. This CDR3 comprises 15 residues. Germline CDR1 reads SGDLS; CDR2 reads YYNGEE. CDR3 sequence (DNA): TGTGCCAGCAGCCCCTATCCGACAGTAAGCGAGACCCAGTACTTC. Translated, it gives CASSPYPTVSETQYF. Supplemented by reference TRBV9 and TRBJ2-5, the full variable domain reads DSGVTQTPKHLITATGQRVTLRCSPRSGDLSVYWYQQSLDQGLQFLIQYYNGEERAKGNILERFSAQQFPDLHSELNLSSLELGDSALYFCASSPYPTVSETQYFGPGTRLLVL.

This clone was seen a single time. This chain connects TRBV6-4 to TRBJ2-3; 10 nucleotides match TRBD2. The junction had 9 bases not matched to a gene; V was cut back by 2 bases and J by 4 bases. The CDR3 is 17 amino acids. Germline assignment: CDR1 MRHNA and CDR2 SNTAGT. CDR3 loop: CASSDGASGSLADTQYF. The CDR3 DNA reads TGTGCCAGCAGTGACGGGGCTAGCGGGAGTTTGGCAGATACGCAGTATTTT.

The chain uses TRBV5-1 and TRBJ2-7, with a possible D match to TRBD2 (6 bases). CDR1 is SGHRS, CDR2 YFSETQ, per germline. The CDR3 spans 14 residues. The germline V and J ends were trimmed by 4 bases and 5 bases, with 16 bases remaining between them. This CDR3 reads CASSPGSRGNEQYF. CDR3 nucleotides: TGCGCCAGCAGCCCGGGATCTCGGGGGAACGAGCAGTACTTC.

The chain combines TRBV7-8 with TRBJ1-6; D not certain. Looked up from germline, CDR1 is SGHVS and CDR2 is FQNEAQ. This CDR3 comprises 14 residues. The ends were cut back, 1 base at V and 7 bases at J, with 8 bases in the middle. The DNA for the CDR3 is TGTGCCAGCAGCTTAGGAGCGGGGAATTCACCCCTCCACTTT. Encoded protein: CASSLGAGNSPLHF.

This clone appeared a single time. CDR3 amino acids: CASSLTGHQPYEQYF. The CDR3 nucleotides are TGTGCCAGCAGCCTAACGGGACACCAGCCCTACGAGCAGTACTTC. The chain employs TRBV7-2 and TRBJ2-7; TRBD1 might be the D (6 bases). Trimming pared 5 bases from V and 2 bases from J, leaving 16 bases between. The germline V gene has CDR1 SGHTA and CDR2 FQGNSA. This CDR3 is built from 15 residues. The full variable domain, its missing parts supplied by reference TRBV7-2 and TRBJ2-7, is GAGVSQSPSNKVTEKGKDVELRCDPISGHTALYWYRQSLGQGLEFLIYFQGNSAPDKSGLPSDRFSAERTGGSVSTLTIQRTQQEDSAVYLCASSLTGHQPYEQYFGPGTRLTVT.

A single count supports this clone. The V and J genes are TRBV9 and TRBJ1-3, with 9 bases aligning to TRBD1. CDR1 is SGDLS, CDR2 YYNGEE, per germline. The CDR3 length is 18 residues. Unmatched junction bases numbered 7, after V lost 0 bases and J lost 0 bases. The CDR3 sequence is CASSVESGQGYSGNTIYF. The CDR3 nucleotides read TGTGCCAGCAGCGTAGAATCAGGACAGGGGTACTCTGGAAACACCATATATTTT. The variable domain in full, with the rest retrieved from reference TRBV9 and TRBJ1-3, is DSGVTQTPKHLITATGQRVTLRCSPRSGDLSVYWYQQSLDQGLQFLIQYYNGEERAKGNILERFSAQQFPDLHSELNLSSLELGDSALYFCASSVESGQGYSGNTIYFGEGSWLTVV.

The rearrangement uses TRBV28 and TRBJ1-2, with 9 bases aligning to TRBD1. The V gene's germline CDR1 is MDHEN and CDR2 SYDVKM. The CDR3 extends over 16 amino acids. V gave up 6 bases and J gave up 2 bases; unmatched junction bases: 10. The DNA for the CDR3 is TGTGCCAGCAGCCCCCCAGGGACAGGGTCAAACTATGGCTACACCTTC. Its protein product is CASSPPGTGSNYGYTF.

This rearrangement joins TRBV30 to TRBJ2-2; 8 bases are a match to TRBD1. The J segment lost 6 bases and the V segment lost 1 base, leaving 1 base of the junction unmatched. CDR3 size: 13 residues. The germline V gene has CDR1 GTSNPN and CDR2 SVGIG (reference sequence). CDR3 loop: CAWSGQGPGELFF. The CDR3, as DNA: TGTGCCTGGAGTGGACAGGGGCCCGGGGAGCTGTTTTTT.

The CDR3 loop is CASKQGAVYGYTF. The CDR3, as DNA: TGTGCCAGCAAGCAGGGGGCGGTCTATGGCTACACCTTC. This chain links TRBV27 with TRBJ1-2; the match to TRBD1 covers 8 bases. The J segment lost 4 bases and the V segment lost 7 bases, leaving 5 bases of the junction unmatched. CDR3 length: 13 amino acids. From germline, CDR1 is MNHEY and CDR2 SMNVEV (reference sequence).

The rearrangement joins TRBV7-9 to TRBJ1-1; possible D gene TRBD1, 5 bases. CDR3 length: 13 residues. The germline V and J ends were trimmed by 4 bases and 5 bases, with 11 bases remaining between them. Per germline, CDR1 SEHNR and CDR2 FQNEAQ (reference sequence). Written as DNA, the CDR3 is TGTGCCAGCAGCTCCCAAGGGGAAACTGAAGCTTTCTTT. Protein product: CASSSQGETEAFF.

The chain carries TRBV27 and TRBJ1-5; unclear D gene. CDR3 length equals 12 residues. Trimming cost V 5 bases and J 9 bases, with 11 bases left between them. Per germline, CDR1 MNHEY and CDR2 SMNVEV (reference sequence). The CDR3 is CASSRYGGPQHF. In nucleotides, the CDR3 is TGTGCCAGCAGTAGATACGGAGGGCCCCAGCATTTT.

This chain links TRBV3-1 (or the pseudogene TRBV3-2) with TRBJ2-7; 9 nucleotides agree with TRBD1. The J segment lost 2 bases and the V segment lost 0 bases, leaving 8 bases of the junction unmatched. This CDR3 comprises 17 residues. Germline CDR1 is LGHDT and CDR2 is YNNKEL (reference sequence). The CDR3: CASSQDTGTGYPYEQYF. The CDR3 region has the DNA TGTGCCAGCAGCCAAGACACCGGGACAGGGTATCCCTACGAGCAGTACTTC.

The V call is TRBV12-3 or TRBV12-4, the J call TRBJ1-2; maybe TRBD1 (5 bases). The CDR3 covers 13 residues. V lost 1 base, J lost 7 bases, and 10 bases lay in between. CDR3 in amino acids: CASSLGGVSGYTF. CDR3 sequence (DNA): TGTGCCAGCAGTTTAGGGGGGGTGTCTGGCTACACCTTC.

This clone was found once. This chain connects TRBV5-1 to TRBJ2-3; possibly TRBD2 for D (5 bases). Trimming took 0 bases from V and 4 from J, leaving 9 bases between them. Germline assignment: CDR1 SGHRS and CDR2 YFSETQ. The CDR3 spans 14 residues. CDR3 region: CASSLVPGSDTQYF. The DNA of the CDR3 is TGCGCCAGCAGCTTGGTCCCGGGGTCAGATACGCAGTATTTT.

The rearrangement links TRBV5-6 to TRBJ2-2; D possibly corresponds to TRBD2 (6 bases). The V end lost 2 bases, the J end lost 5 bases, and 13 bases lay between the germline ends. CDR3 length: 15 amino acids. CDR1 is SGHDT, CDR2 YYEEEE, per germline. The CDR3 sequence: CASSLAGRRTGELFF. The DNA of the CDR3 is TGTGCCAGCAGCTTAGCGGGTAGGAGGACCGGGGAGCTGTTTTTT.

Comment on this clone: The same CDR3 can be traced to other DNA sequences in this sample. V and J are TRBV2 and TRBJ1-5; no clear D. V lost 1 base and J 0 bases, leaving 4 bases between the germline ends. This CDR3 spans 14 amino acids. Germline V gene sequence: CDR1 SNHLY, CDR2 FYNNEI. CDR3 in amino acids: CASSEGLSNQPQHF. The CDR3 DNA reads as TGTGCCAGCAGTGAAGGTCTTAGCAATCAGCCCCAGCATTTT.

The chain links TRBV21-1 to TRBJ1-5; TRBD1, the D gene given by the table, was not confirmed from the DNA. TRBV21-1 is recorded as a pseudogene. This CDR3 has 17 residues. The CDR3 reads CASSHMSRTGNNQPQHF. The CDR3 coding sequence is TGTGCCAGCAGCCACATGTCCAGGACAGGGAACAATCAGCCCCAGCATTTT.

In DNA, the CDR3 is TGTGCCAGCAGCCCCGGGACAGGGGCGAATAGCAATCAGCCCCAGCATTTT. Protein sequence: CASSPGTGANSNQPQHF. V usage is TRBV7-8 and J usage is TRBJ1-5; TRBD1 agrees at 10 bases. The germline CDR1 and CDR2 sequences are SGHVS and FQNEAQ. The CDR3 extends over 17 amino acids. The ends lost 5 bases at V and 0 bases at J; junction bases unmatched: 7. Supplemented by reference TRBV7-8 and TRBJ1-5, the full variable domain reads GAGVSQSPRYKVAKRGQDVALRCDPISGHVSLFWYQQALGQGPEFLTYFQNEAQLDKSGLPSDRFFAERPEGSVSTLKIQRTQQEDSAVYLCASSPGTGANSNQPQHFGDGTRLSIL.

The chain is built from TRBV28 and TRBJ2-1; no clear D. Trimming took 5 bases from V and 10 from J, leaving 9 bases between them. Per the germline V gene, CDR1 is MDHEN and CDR2 is SYDVKM. The CDR3 loop spans 11 amino acids. The CDR3 here is CASSPSYEQFF. The CDR3 bases are TGTGCCAGCAGTCCCAGTTACGAGCAGTTCTTC.

Only a few counts were recorded for this clone. This chain uses TRBV28 with TRBJ1-1, with D unclear. CDR3 length equals 14 residues. The germline CDR1 and CDR2 sequences are MDHEN and SYDVKM. V was shortened by 2 bases and J by 1 base, with 8 bases between the two germline ends. The DNA of the CDR3 is TGTGCCAGCAGTTTAGCGGCAGCGAACACTGAAGCTTTCTTT. Translation gives CASSLAAANTEAFF.

The chain combines TRBV13 with TRBJ2-2; the D is unclear. The CDR3 runs to 16 residues. Germline values: CDR1 PRHDT, CDR2 FYEKMQ (reference sequence). The V end lost 6 bases, the J end lost 0 bases, and 14 bases lay between the germline ends. The DNA for the CDR3 is TGTGCCAGCAGATGGAGCACAACCTCGAACACCGGGGAGCTGTTTTTT. Translating it yields CASRWSTTSNTGELFF.